Described below is a single TCR beta chain sequence and its context. The data were obtained in a study of T cell responses to AZD1222 COVID-19 vaccine. Sequenced by immunoSEQ multiplex PCR; TCRdb stores in-frame clones only, minus some. The data show tens of thousands of clones, about nine tenths seen once. Germline V gene lookup returns CDR1 SGHKS and CDR2 YYEKEE (reference sequence). Trimming took 4 bases from V and 2 from J; bases not matched to a gene: 2. This CDR3 is built from 13 residues. The sequences come from peripheral blood, collected on day 0 of AZD1222 vaccination. The clonotype was recovered from an adult in good health. V usage is TRBV5-5 and J usage is TRBJ1-1; 7 bases line up with TRBD1. CDR3 coding DNA: TGTGCCAGCAGCAGACAGGGCAACACTGAAGCTTTCTTT. Translation: CASSRQGNTEAFF.